This T cell receptor (beta chain) was sequenced in a study of shared clonotypes between healthy human individuals. Study-wide context: A donor's plate count was three for CD4 naive and three for CD4 memory; CD8 naive had two and CD8 memory one. Study-level points and caveats: Researchers sampled only blood; tissue repertoires likely differ.

The study ran the assay at deep level. Authors' methods: Filtering differed for immunoSEQ, which gave only junction sequences without quality scores. Sequenced by immunoSEQ multiplex PCR; TCRdb stores in-frame clones only, minus some. Clone size and V and J calls were adopted from that table, with D and trimming inferred from the DNA. The sample records a few million clones, over 85% being singletons. Turning to this clone: Its cognate antigen is unknown.

This CDR3 contains 16 residues. Trimming took off 6 bases at V and 0 bases at J, with 16 bases between the two ends. Germline V CDR1 and CDR2: SGDLS, YYNGEE. The chain has TRBV9 and TRBJ1-3; D may be TRBD1 (6 bases). The sample comprised naive CD4+ T cells from PBMCs. Indicated subset: CD45RA+ positively selected. The clonotype was recovered from a man younger than 35 in good health. Some clones in this sample may be carry-over from other donors' samples. In DNA, the CDR3 is TGTGCCAGCACCCTCGGGGGGGCAGTCTCTGGAAACACCATATATTTT. This codes for CASTLGGAVSGNTIYF.